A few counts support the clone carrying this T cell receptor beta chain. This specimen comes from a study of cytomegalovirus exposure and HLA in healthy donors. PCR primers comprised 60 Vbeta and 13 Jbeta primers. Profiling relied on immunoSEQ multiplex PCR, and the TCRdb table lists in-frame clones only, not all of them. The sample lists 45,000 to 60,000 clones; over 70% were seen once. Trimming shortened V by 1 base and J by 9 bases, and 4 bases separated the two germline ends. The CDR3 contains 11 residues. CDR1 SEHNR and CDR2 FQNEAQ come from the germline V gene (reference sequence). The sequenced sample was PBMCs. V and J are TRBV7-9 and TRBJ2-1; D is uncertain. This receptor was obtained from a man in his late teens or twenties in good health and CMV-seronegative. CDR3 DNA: TGTGCCAGCAGCTTAGAGCCTGAGCAGTTCTTC. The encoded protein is CASSLEPEQFF.